This entry lists 15 T cell receptor beta chains sequenced from one sample in a study of blood T cells in healthy people across ages. Next came a second PCR, run for about 7 to 12 cycles, which used a sample-barcoded 5' primer along with a J-beta primer mix. MiXCR, applied by TCRdb to the 5' RACE reads, yields one record per CDR3 protein. The repertoire has 600,000 to 850,000 distinct CDR3 sequences, 25% of them found once; the top ten carry 9.4%. The same specimen was also included in a second study, on T cells of mothers and their children.

Sequenced: blood. The source is a boy aged 5-17 years in good health.

Here the CDR3 reads CASSLVTGVLSASYEQYF. As DNA, the CDR3 is TGTGCCAGCAGTTTGGTGACAGGAGTTCTTTCCGCCTCCTACGAGCAGTACTTC. The chain has TRBV28 and TRBJ2-7, with TRBD1 as a possible D gene (6 bases). Germline assignment: CDR1 MDHEN and CDR2 SYDVKM. V was shortened by 3 bases and J by 0 bases, with 21 bases between the two germline ends. The CDR3 totals 18 residues.

The V gene is TRBV12-3 or TRBV12-4, the J gene TRBJ1-4; 8 bases align to TRBD1. This CDR3 has 15 residues. The J segment lost 8 bases and the V segment lost 3 bases, leaving 8 bases of the junction unmatched. CDR3 region: CASSFGDRLEEKLFF. CDR3 coding DNA: TGTGCCAGCAGTTTCGGGGACAGGTTAGAAGAAAAACTGTTTTTT.

This clonotype was detected a few times. The rearrangement uses TRBV6-6 and TRBJ1-2; D remains ambiguous. The V end lost 1 base, the J end lost 8 bases, and 8 bases lay between the germline ends. CDR3 length: 12 residues. CDR1 and CDR2 (germline): MNHNY, SVGAGI (reference sequence). The CDR3 bases are TGTGCCAGCAGTTACTTAGTTATAGGCTACACCTTC. This sequence encodes CASSYLVIGYTF.

V gene TRBV7-3 combines with J gene TRBJ2-3; 9 nucleotides match TRBD2. Germline V gives CDR1 SGHTA, CDR2 FQGTGA. This CDR3 spans 16 amino acids. V shed 5 bases and J 1 base; nucleotides not matched to a gene: 7. The DNA of the CDR3 is TGTGCCAGCAGCCCCAATATAGCGGGGGGCACAGATACGCAGTATTTT. Its protein is CASSPNIAGGTDTQYF.

The chain is built from TRBV18 and TRBJ2-7, with D uncertain. With 3 bases removed from V and 5 bases from J, the gap between germline ends came to 2 bases. The germline CDR1 and CDR2 sequences are KGHSH and LQKENI. CDR3 length: 10 residues. CDR3 nucleotide sequence: TGTGCCAGCTCACCGAACGAGCAGTACTTC. Its translation is CASSPNEQYF.

The chain couples TRBV9 to TRBJ1-5; no firm D call. The CDR3 consists of 14 residues. The V gene lost 0 bases and the J gene lost 1 base, with 5 bases spanning the gap. The germline CDR1 and CDR2 sequences are SGDLS and YYNGEE. CDR3 DNA: TGTGCCAGCAGCGTAGAGGCCAGCAATCAGCCCCAGCATTTT. Encoded protein: CASSVEASNQPQHF.

This rearrangement joins TRBV9 to TRBJ2-1, with TRBD1 identical over 10 bases. The length of the CDR3 is 15 residues. The J segment lost 8 bases and the V segment lost 4 bases, leaving 9 bases of the junction unmatched. Germline V CDR1 and CDR2: SGDLS, YYNGEE. The CDR3 region has the DNA TGTGCCAGCAGCCCCCTGGGGGACAGGGGTGATGAGCAGTTCTTC. Its translation: CASSPLGDRGDEQFF.

This clonotype was counted between two and nine times. The rearrangement joins TRBV13 to TRBJ2-7, with TRBD2 as a possible D gene (5 bases). The CDR3 is 12 amino acids. Germline values: CDR1 PRHDT, CDR2 FYEKMQ (reference sequence). V was pared by 7 bases and J by 4 bases, with 11 bases between. This chain's CDR3 is CASNPGSYEQYF. The CDR3 nucleotides are TGTGCCAGCAATCCGGGATCGTACGAGCAGTACTTC.

This clonotype occurred a few times. CDR3 bases: TGCAGTGCTGAAACAGGGTACCGTGGCTACACCTTC. As protein: CSAETGYRGYTF. This chain uses TRBV20-1 with TRBJ1-2; the D gene is possibly TRBD1 (6 bases). Germline V lookup: CDR1 DFQATT, CDR2 SNEGSKA (reference sequence). There are 12 residues in the CDR3. V lost 5 bases and J 7 bases, leaving 14 bases between the germline ends.

CDR3 DNA sequence: TGCGCCAGCAGCTTGGAGGGAAGACAGGGATTAGAGACCCAGTACTTC. Protein: CASSLEGRQGLETQYF. The chain uses TRBV5-1 and TRBJ2-5, with TRBD1 matching 7 bases. V was clipped by 0 bases and J by 4 bases; unmatched bases: 9. Germline V CDR1 and CDR2: SGHRS, YFSETQ. The CDR3 is made up of 16 amino acids.

This clonotype was found a few times. This sequence joins TRBV5-5 and TRBJ1-5; TRBD1 is a possible D gene (6 bases). The germline gives CDR1 SGHKS, CDR2 YYEKEE (reference sequence). This CDR3 has 15 residues. V was shortened by 4 bases and J by 4 bases, with 15 bases between the two germline ends. CDR3 sequence: CASSTSGVDNQPQHF. In DNA, the CDR3 is TGTGCCAGCAGCACCTCAGGGGTGGATAATCAGCCCCAGCATTTT.

This clonotype was detected a few times. The V and J genes are TRBV28 and TRBJ2-1; 9 bases fit TRBD2. Germline CDR1 is MDHEN and CDR2 is SYDVKM. With V trimmed by 3 bases and J by 7 bases, 10 bases remained unmatched. The CDR3 is 16 amino acids. The CDR3 DNA follows: TGTGCCAGCAGTTTGTTTTTAGCGGGAGTACGGAATGAGCAGTTCTTC. Residues: CASSLFLAGVRNEQFF.

In its sample, this clonotype was seen a few times. The chain is built from TRBV2 and TRBJ2-1; possible D gene TRBD2, 6 bases. The end of the DNA is better explained by TRBJ2-7, so the J call may be wrong. Germline V gene sequence: CDR1 SNHLY, CDR2 FYNNEI. The CDR3 consists of 14 residues. CDR3 coding DNA: TGTGCCAGCAGGGAGGGGCAGGGACCCTACGAGCAGTACTTC. Encoded protein: CASREGQGPYEQYF.

This clonotype has a handful of counts. The chain employs TRBV9 and TRBJ2-7; D not resolved. The ends were cut back, 3 bases at V and 3 bases at J, with 13 bases in the middle. The CDR3 has 14 residues. The germline CDR1 and CDR2 sequences are SGDLS and YYNGEE. The CDR3 DNA follows: TGTGCCAGCAGCGCAGCCGAGTCGAACTACGAGCAGTACTTC. Translation: CASSAAESNYEQYF.

The sample holds a few counts of this clonotype. The chain joins TRBV25-1 to TRBJ1-2; D is uncertain. Germline V gene lookup returns CDR1 MGHDK and CDR2 SYGVNS. The CDR3 is 13 amino acids. V was shortened by 2 bases and J by 6 bases, with 10 bases between the two germline ends. The CDR3 loop reads CASSERTANGYTF. CDR3 DNA: TGTGCCAGCAGTGAACGAACGGCGAATGGCTACACCTTC.